This T cell receptor beta chain was recovered during a study of T cell repertoires in cytomegalovirus infection. TCRdb re-analysed the reads in MiXCR, keeping a single row per CDR3 protein. The sample includes 150,000 to 200,000 distinct CDR3 sequences, approximately 28% of them seen just once. Germline V gene sequence: CDR1 LGHDT, CDR2 YNNKEL (reference sequence). The CDR3 contains 15 residues. Germline trimming cut 4 bases from V and 5 bases from J; bases unmatched to any gene: 7. The gene calls are TRBV3-1 and TRBJ2-7, with 11 bases lining up with TRBD2. The material sequenced was PBMCs. This sequence was found in a human donor in good health (CMV status not recorded). Some clones in this sample may be carry-over from other donors' samples. CDR3 coding DNA: TGTGCCAGCAGCCGTTTAGCGGGGGGGCCCGACGAGCAGTACTTC. This codes for CASSRLAGGPDEQYF.